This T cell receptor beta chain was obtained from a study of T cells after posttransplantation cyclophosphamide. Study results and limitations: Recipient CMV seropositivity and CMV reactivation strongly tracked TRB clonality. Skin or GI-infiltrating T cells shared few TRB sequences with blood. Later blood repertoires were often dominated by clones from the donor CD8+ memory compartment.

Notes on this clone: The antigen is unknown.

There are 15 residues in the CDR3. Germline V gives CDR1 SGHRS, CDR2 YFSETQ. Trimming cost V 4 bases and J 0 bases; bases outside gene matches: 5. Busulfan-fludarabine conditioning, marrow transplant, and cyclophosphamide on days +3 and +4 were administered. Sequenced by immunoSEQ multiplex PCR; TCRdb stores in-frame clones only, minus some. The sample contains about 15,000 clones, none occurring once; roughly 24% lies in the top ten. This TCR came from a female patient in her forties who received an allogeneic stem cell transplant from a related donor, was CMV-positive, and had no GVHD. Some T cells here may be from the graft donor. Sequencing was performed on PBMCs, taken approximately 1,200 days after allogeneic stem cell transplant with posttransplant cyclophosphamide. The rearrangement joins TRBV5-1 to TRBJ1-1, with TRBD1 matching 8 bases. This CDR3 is CASSPDRAMNTEAFF. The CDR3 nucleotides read TGCGCCAGCAGCCCGGACAGGGCTATGAACACTGAAGCTTTCTTT.